The source of this T cell receptor (beta chain) is a study of cytomegalovirus exposure and HLA in healthy donors. About the research overall: The 666 first-cohort repertoires shared a platform with the 130 or so validation repertoires, as reported in a later analysis.

Measured with immunoSEQ multiplex PCR; TCRdb has only the in-frame clones, and not every one. The sample comprises some 84,000 clones, approximately 90% of which are singletons, and about 2.2% rests with the top ten. A remark on this clone: Its antigen is still unknown.

Study-level findings and limits: Most TCRs appeared rarely, but some public TCRs recurred in many donors. Three CMV-associated chains were confirmed in vitro to be specific for CMV antigens. The investigators catalogued 160 or so TCR beta chains as cytomegalovirus-associated.

The CDR3 contains 15 residues. V was pared by 5 bases and J by 3 bases, with 16 bases between. The germline CDR1 and CDR2 sequences are MDHEN and SYDVKM. The TCR comes from a young man in good health and CMV-seronegative. Sequenced: PBMCs. The chain combines TRBV28 with TRBJ1-1; a possible D gene is TRBD1 (5 bases). CDR3 region: CASSRMGGEDTEAFF. In nucleotides, the CDR3 is TGTGCCAGCAGTAGAATGGGGGGGGAGGACACTGAAGCTTTCTTT.